The 3 T cell receptor beta chains reported below all come from one sample, sequenced in a study of cytomegalovirus exposure and HLA in healthy donors. Amplification used 60 Vbeta primers and 13 Jbeta primers. Assay: immunoSEQ multiplex PCR; the TCRdb copy retains only in-frame clones and omits some. The sample holds nearly 110,000 clones, approximately 80% seen once. The sequenced sample consisted of PBMCs. The receptors here all came from a man between 45 and 60 years old in good health and CMV-seronegative.

The chain couples TRBV5-1 to TRBJ1-2; TRBD1 agrees at 10 bases. Germline V gene data show CDR1 as SGHRS and CDR2 as YFSETQ. The CDR3 totals 14 residues. V trimming: 4 bases; J trimming: 3 bases; junction bases outside the gene matches: 3. The CDR3 spells CASSKTGGDYGYTF. The CDR3, as DNA: TGCGCCAGCAGCAAGACAGGGGGCGACTATGGCTACACCTTC.

The V and J genes are TRBV30 and TRBJ2-7; 9 nucleotides align to TRBD2. Germline V gene data show CDR1 as GTSNPN and CDR2 as SVGIG (reference sequence). This CDR3 is 18 amino acids long. The ends lost 5 bases at V and 2 bases at J; junction bases unmatched: 19. Written as DNA, the CDR3 is TGTGCCTGGGGAGGTTCGGTAGCGGGGGCCCAATCTGCCTACGAGCAGTACTTC. Translating it yields CAWGGSVAGAQSAYEQYF.

This clone has just a few counts. The chain employs TRBV15 and TRBJ1-6; D unresolved. CDR3 length: 18 amino acids. Deletions cut 0 bases from V and 8 bases from J, with 20 bases between. Germline CDR1 reads LNHNV; CDR2 reads YYDKDF (reference sequence). CDR3 sequence: CATSRDTSYSNAHSPLHF. CDR3 in DNA: TGTGCCACCAGCAGAGATACTTCATACTCCAACGCCCATTCACCCCTCCACTTT.